This is a list of T cell receptor beta chains from one sample in a study of cytomegalovirus exposure and HLA in healthy donors. Assay used: immunoSEQ multiplex PCR; TCRdb lists only in-frame clones, some missing. This sample's table reports 87,000 or so clones. Sequencing input: PBMCs. Receptor source: a man aged 45-65 years in good health and CMV-seropositive. The CDR3 runs from the conserved cysteine through the conserved F or W. D genes are given only for firm matches.

D	V	J	DNA	CDR3
NA	TRBV30	TRBJ1-5	TGTGCCTGGACGCGGGGGGGCCACGGCAATCAGCCCCAGCATTTT	CAWTRGGHGNQPQHF
NA	TRBV11-1	TRBJ1-1	TGTGCCAGCCTTCATACGAGGGAAACTGAAGCTTTCTTT	CASLHTRETEAFF
TRBD2	TRBV4-1	TRBJ2-7	TGCGCCAGCAGCCAAAGGGGCGGGAGGATGGGCTCCTACGAGCAGTACTTC	CASSQRGGRMGSYEQYF
TRBD1	TRBV5-1	TRBJ1-2	TGCGCCAGCAGCTTGGAGACAGGGGCAAACTATGGCTACACCTTC	CASSLETGANYGYTF
NA	TRBV7-9	TRBJ2-2	TGTGCCAGCAGCTCACGGAGGGTGGTCGGGGAGCTGTTTTTT	CASSSRRVVGELFF
NA	TRBV5-8	TRBJ1-2	TGTGCCAGCAGCTTGAGCGGGGCTAGGAGGACTTATGGCTACACCTTC	CASSLSGARRTYGYTF
NA	TRBV4-1	TRBJ2-3	TGCGCCAGCAGCCAAGTGTCTGCCCGGGGTCGCGGTACGCAGTATTTT	CASSQVSARGRGTQYF
NA	TRBV6-5	TRBJ2-7	TGTGCCAGCAGTTACGCCTTCCAGGGCTCCTACGAGCAGTACTTC	CASSYAFQGSYEQYF
NA	TRBV4-2	TRBJ2-5	TGTGCCAGCAGCCAGGGGGACTTCGCAGAGACCCAGTACTTC	CASSQGDFAETQYF
NA	TRBV30	TRBJ1-3	TGTGCCTGGACTTCTTCTGGAAACACCATATATTTT	CAWTSSGNTIYF
NA	TRBV19	TRBJ1-1	TGTGCCAGTAGTCCGCTAGGGACTTCCATGAACACTGAAGCTTTCTTT	CASSPLGTSMNTEAFF
TRBD1	TRBV5-8	TRBJ1-1	TGTGCCAGCAGCTCGGGACAGGGAAACACTGAAGCTTTCTTT	CASSSGQGNTEAFF
TRBD2	TRBV5-6	TRBJ2-3	TGTGCCAGCAGCTATCCTTTAGCGGGAGGCTACACAGATACGCAGTATTTT	CASSYPLAGGYTDTQYF
NA	TRBV18	TRBJ2-3	TGTGCCAGCTCCCCTGGGCAGGGCACAGATACGCAGTATTTT	CASSPGQGTDTQYF
NA	TRBV21-1	TRBJ1-2	TGTGCCAGCAGCAACGAGATTAACTATGGCTACACCTTC	CASSNEINYGYTF
TRBD2	TRBV4-1	TRBJ2-5	TGCGCCAGGCCCCTTGGGGCGGGAGGGTGTCCGTTAGAGACCCAGTACTTC	CARPLGAGGCPLETQYF
TRBD1	TRBV7-3	TRBJ2-1	TGTGCCAGCAGCTCTCCCGGGACAGGGAGCACTGAGCAGTTCTTC	CASSSPGTGSTEQFF
TRBD2	TRBV15	TRBJ2-7	TGTGCCACCAGCAGAGAGGGTGTTCGGGGGGGAACCTACGAGCAGTACTTC	CATSREGVRGGTYEQYF
TRBD2	TRBV5-6	TRBJ2-1	TGTGCCAGCAGCCAAGGAGCGGGAGGGCCTCAGAATGAGCAGTTCTTC	CASSQGAGGPQNEQFF
NA	TRBV19	TRBJ1-5	TGTGCCAGTAGTATTTTTCCTGTTAGGCCCCAGCATTTT	CASSIFPVRPQHF
TRBD1	TRBV6-5	TRBJ1-2	TGTGCCAGCAGCCAGGACAGGTCTAACTATGGCTACACCTTC	CASSQDRSNYGYTF
NA	TRBV19	TRBJ2-5	TGTGCCAGTACCCGTATCGGGGGTATCCAAGAGACCCAGTACTTC	CASTRIGGIQETQYF
NA	TRBV5-1	TRBJ2-5	TGCGCCAGCAGCTTGTTCAGCGCGCAAGAGACCCAGTACTTC	CASSLFSAQETQYF
NA	TRBV14	TRBJ2-5	TGTGCCAGCAGCAAACGGGGGTTCCAAGAGACCCAGTACTTC	CASSKRGFQETQYF
NA	TRBV6-5	TRBJ2-1	TGTGCCAGCAGTTTCGGAGGGAATGAGCAGTTCTTC	CASSFGGNEQFF
NA	TRBV6-6	TRBJ2-1	TGTGCCAGCAGTCTAACGTTCTCCTACAATGAGCAGTTCTTC	CASSLTFSYNEQFF
NA	TRBV14	TRBJ2-3	TGTGCCAGCAGCCGTCGGAGCACAGATACGCAGTATTTT	CASSRRSTDTQYF
TRBD2	TRBV7-9	TRBJ2-2	TGTGCCAGCAGCTCAGGGAAGTTAGCGGGAGCACCCCGCGGGGAGCTGTTTTTT	CASSSGKLAGAPRGELFF
TRBD1	TRBV18	TRBJ1-3	TGTGCCAGCTCACCACCGGGACAGTATGTCTCTCGAGGCTCTGGAAACACCATATATTTT	CASSPPGQYVSRGSGNTIYF
TRBD2	TRBV4-2	TRBJ2-1	TGTGCCAGCAGCCAACCTCCCGGGGGGACTAGCGGGAGGGGGGTTTACAATGAGCAGTTCTTC	CASSQPPGGTSGRGVYNEQFF
NA	TRBV15	TRBJ1-6	TGTGCCACCAGCAGAGAATCTGTGGAGGTGCCAAATAATTCACCCCTCCACTTT	CATSRESVEVPNNSPLHF
NA	TRBV2	TRBJ1-1	TGTGCCAGCAGTGAGATGGGGGGGCTGGGGACTGAAGCTTTCTTT	CASSEMGGLGTEAFF
TRBD1	TRBV9	TRBJ1-1	TGTGCCAGCAGCGTAGGGGACAGGGGGCTGGGCACTGAGGCTTTCTTT	CASSVGDRGLGTEAFF
TRBD1	TRBV6-1	TRBJ2-7	TGTGCCAGCAGTGAAGGGGACAGGGGTTACGAGCAGTACTTC	CASSEGDRGYEQYF
NA	TRBV7-3	TRBJ2-5	TGTGCCAGCAGCGGGGGGACAGTTCAAGAGACCCAGTACTTC	CASSGGTVQETQYF
NA	TRBV4-3	TRBJ1-5	TGCGCCAGCAACCAAGAGGCAGGGAACAATCAGCCCCAGCCTTTT	CASNQEAGNNQPQPF
TRBD1	TRBV6-1	TRBJ1-1	TGTGCCAGCAGTCCACAGGGGTCGGCGAACACTGAAGCTTTCTTT	CASSPQGSANTEAFF
NA	TRBV7-8	TRBJ1-4	TGTGCCAGCAGCTCCCTGGACGGGAGGGGTAATGAAAAACTGTTTTTT	CASSSLDGRGNEKLFF
NA	TRBV14	TRBJ2-1	TGTGCCAGCAGCCAAGATGATAGAAATGAGCAGTTCTTC	CASSQDDRNEQFF
TRBD1	TRBV25-1	TRBJ1-1	TGTGCCAGCATGAAAGACAGGGGGGCGAACACTGAAGCTTTCTTT	CASMKDRGANTEAFF
NA	TRBV4-2	TRBJ2-2	TGTGCCAGCAGCCAGGGGGCAGGGCCATATACCGGGGAGCTGTTTTTT	CASSQGAGPYTGELFF